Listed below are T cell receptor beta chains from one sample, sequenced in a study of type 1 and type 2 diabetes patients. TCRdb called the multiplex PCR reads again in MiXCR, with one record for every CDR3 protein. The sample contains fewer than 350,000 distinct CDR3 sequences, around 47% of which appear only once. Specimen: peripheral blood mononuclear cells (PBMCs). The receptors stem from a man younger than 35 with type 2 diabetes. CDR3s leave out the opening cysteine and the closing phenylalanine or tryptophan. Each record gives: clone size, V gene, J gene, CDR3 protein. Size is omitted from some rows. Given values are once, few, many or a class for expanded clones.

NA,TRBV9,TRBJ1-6,ASSPQGSNSPLH
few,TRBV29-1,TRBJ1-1,SVEGGTEAF
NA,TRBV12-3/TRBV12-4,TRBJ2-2,ASSPSAAANTGEQF
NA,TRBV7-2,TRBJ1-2,ASSLEIGATGYT
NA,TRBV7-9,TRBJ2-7,ASSLVRGSSYEQY
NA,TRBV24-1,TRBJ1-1,ATSEGGQGARSTEAF
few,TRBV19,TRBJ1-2,ASRRRGAGADGYT
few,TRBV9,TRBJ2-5,ASSPHNQETQY
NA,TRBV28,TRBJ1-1,ASGHGVSQAF
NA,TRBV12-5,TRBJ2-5,ASGLSYQETQY
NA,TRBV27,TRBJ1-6,ASRGQGLGSPLH
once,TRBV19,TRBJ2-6,ASSEARSFSGAHVLT
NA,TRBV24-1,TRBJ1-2,ATSDYGGVDGYT
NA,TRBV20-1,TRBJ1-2,SARRGQGANYGYT
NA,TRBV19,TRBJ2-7,ANSEIWTGGYEQY
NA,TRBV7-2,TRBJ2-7,ASSLVLSYEQY
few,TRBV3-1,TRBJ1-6,ASSQKWIDSPLH
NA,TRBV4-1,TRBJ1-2,ASNHARTGGSGYT
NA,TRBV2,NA,TSIFRLAGDDEQF
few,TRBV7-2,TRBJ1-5,ASSLGEGIDQPQH
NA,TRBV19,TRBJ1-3,ASHSSQGYSDTIY
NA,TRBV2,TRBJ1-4,ASSDRTTNEKLF
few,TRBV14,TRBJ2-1,ASSPRAYNEQF
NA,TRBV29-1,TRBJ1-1,SVPTRGTGNDKDDAEAF
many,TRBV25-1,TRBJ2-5,ASSDRGIQETQY
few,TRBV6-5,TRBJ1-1,ASRGGMNTEAF
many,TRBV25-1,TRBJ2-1,ASSTSYEQF
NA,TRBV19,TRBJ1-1,ASSMEGYRGNRDTEAF
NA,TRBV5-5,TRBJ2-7,ASSLTASGSYEQY
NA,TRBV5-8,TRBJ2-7,ASSYHGPADEQY
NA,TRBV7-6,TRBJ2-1,ASSLGWGNEQF